This record concerns one TCR beta chain sequence. Its antigen has not been determined. From each donor, an approximately 2.4 ml peripheral blood sample was collected into PAXgene tubes and kept at -80 degrees C. Without any T cell sorting, total RNA was extracted from whole blood using the PAXgene blood miRNA kit on an automated QIAcube. Deep TCRalpha and TCRbeta repertoire profiling with unique molecular barcoding was performed on peripheral blood of monozygotic twin pairs concordant or discordant for inflammatory bowel disease. For every twin pair, smoking habits were documented, and each individual was categorised as a current, former or never smoker. Receptor libraries were prepared by 5' RACE. Each TCR library was prepared from around 3,200 ng of total RNA. For each sample, cDNA synthesis was carried out in eight separate reactions using SMARTScribe reverse transcriptase. Unique molecular identifiers containing a 6-nucleotide sample barcode were introduced through template switching during cDNA synthesis. Amplification of TCRalpha and TCRbeta cDNA involved two nested PCRs of approximately 17 and 9 cycles, and each PCR was followed by bead purification. Before amplification, cDNA was treated with uracil DNA-glycosylase and purified using the QIAquick PCR purification kit. The second PCR was the step at which Illumina TruSeq-compatible adapters and sample-specific barcodes were added. TapeStation and Qubit were used to check library quality and concentration, and 4.5 to 6.5 ng of each library was pooled. The pooled libraries were sequenced with 2 x 100 bp reads and custom sequencing primers on an Illumina HiSeq2500 single-index Rapid Run. Per the source publication's procedure: UMI-based consensus assembly with MiGEC version 1.2.6 was used to correct PCR and sequencing errors. MiXCR version 2.1.1 handled V(D)J alignment, clonotype assembly and CDR3 extraction. Normalisation of gene usage, clonotype sharing and MAIT/NKT TCR abundance was achieved by analysing the top 1000, 10 000 and 20 000 clonotypes per sample. After downsampling to 27 000 UMIs, diversity was calculated as the inverse Simpson index using the vegan R package. Paired Mann-Whitney U tests were applied to discordant twin pairs, with Benjamini-Hochberg correction for multiple testing. TCRdb reprocessed the public reads and reports one entry per CDR3 protein sequence, without DNA. These V and J calls are TCRdb output, not the study's own analysis. In this sample's table one finds roughly 100,000 distinct CDR3 sequences. The leading ten clones occupy roughly 1.9% of the sample.

The data are from a study of monozygotic twins with inflammatory bowel disease (dated by TCRdb to the late 2010s). About the full investigation: The complete study included 28 monozygotic twin pairs: 19 IBD-discordant Danish pairs and nine German pairs, of which four were IBD-concordant and five were IBD-discordant. The search for disease-associated traits relied mainly on comparing IBD patients with their genetically identical healthy co-twins within discordant pairs. Each individual had, on average, about 151 000 unique TCRalpha sequences and 181 000 unique TCRbeta sequences available for analysis.

What the authors observed across the whole study: Because patients were on differing immunosuppressive treatments, the repertoires may have picked up extra background noise and inter-individual variability. Measured by the inverse Simpson index, TCRbeta repertoire diversity was lower in IBD patients than in their healthy co-twins. The results gave no support for a single strong signal or clonotype linked to IBD. Repertoire similarity did not differ between concordant and discordant twins, possibly due to limited statistical power. Compared with healthy twins, IBD patients shared fewer clonotypes with other individuals, and the difference was most pronounced in patients with signs of disease activity. The analysis was unable to tell different T cell subtypes apart.

The clonotype was recovered from a human donor with ulcerative colitis or Crohn's disease, or a healthy co-twin of an affected twin (not recorded which). Sample: blood.

The CDR3 protein: CASSAGGRSSYNEQFF. The rearrangement joined TRBV5-1 to TRBJ2-1; no DNA is available, so the TRBD1 call from TCRdb remains unchecked. From its cysteine to its phenylalanine, the CDR3 spans 16 amino acids. A DNA sequence was not provided. The germline V gene specifies SGHRS as CDR1 and YFSETQ as CDR2.